This entry lists 27 T cell receptor beta chains sequenced from one sample in a study of T cell repertoires in cytomegalovirus infection. These receptors' targets are unknown. One entry per CDR3 protein results from TCRdb running MiXCR on the reads. The sample carries 900,000 to 950,000 distinct CDR3 sequences, roughly 31% recorded once. The sequencing here drew on cultured CD8+ T cells from PBMCs, taken from culture after CMV antigen stimulation. The source is a human donor in good health (CMV status not recorded). Some clones in this sample may be carry-over from other donors' samples.

V gene TRBV2 combines with J gene TRBJ2-1; 7 positions agree with TRBD2. The length of the CDR3 is 13 residues. V shed 10 bases, J shed 5 bases, and the junction held 8 bases outside the gene matches. Germline CDR1 and CDR2: SNHLY and FYNNEI. CDR3 coding DNA: TGTGCCACCCGGGACTACCGAAACAATGAGCAGTTCTTC. It specifies CATRDYRNNEQFF.

The rearrangement uses TRBV15 and TRBJ2-1; 7 positions agree with TRBD2. CDR1 is LNHNV and CDR2 is YYDKDF in the germline V gene (reference sequence). CDR3 length: 19 residues. With 2 bases clipped from V and 0 bases from J, the junction kept 13 bases outside the gene matches. CDR3 coding DNA: TGTGCCACCAGCAGATTCCCTCTAGCGGAGACTCTCTCCTACAATGAGCAGTTCTTC. Translated: CATSRFPLAETLSYNEQFF.

The chain has TRBV20-1 and TRBJ1-1; D perhaps matches TRBD1 (5 bases). The CDR3 extends over 14 amino acids. The germline V gene has CDR1 DFQATT and CDR2 SNEGSKA (reference sequence). Deletions cut 1 base from V and 3 bases from J, with 12 bases between. Here the CDR3 DNA reads TGCAGTGCTAGAGTGCGGGGGGAGTACACTGAAGCTTTCTTT. Residues: CSARVRGEYTEAFF.

With respect to this clonotype: This could be a read error, since a much larger clone is one nucleotide away. The chain recombines TRBV7-2 with TRBJ2-2; TRBD2 is a possible D gene (5 bases). Germline assignment: CDR1 SGHTA and CDR2 FQGNSA. This CDR3 is 13 amino acids long. CDR3 nucleotides: TGTGCCAGCAGCTTAGCGCCTACCGGGAAGCTGTTTTTT. Encoded protein: CASSLAPTGKLFF. Using reference TRBV7-2 and TRBJ2-2 for the parts outside the CDR3, the full variable domain is GAGVSQSPSNKVTEKGKDVELRCDPISGHTALYWYRQSLGQGLEFLIYFQGNSAPDKSGLPSDRFSAERTGGSVSTLTIQRTQQEDSAVYLCASSLAPTGKLFFGEGSRLTVL.

V is TRBV27 and J is TRBJ2-1; D ambiguous. Germline CDR1 MNHEY, CDR2 SMNVEV (reference sequence). The CDR3 has 14 amino acids. V lost 5 bases and J 0 bases, leaving 8 bases between the germline ends. This CDR3 is CASSDLSSYNEQFF. The CDR3 DNA is TGTGCCAGCAGTGACCTCAGCTCCTACAATGAGCAGTTCTTC.

Note on this clonotype: One end of the junction is discordant with germline, which a read error may explain. This rearrangement joins TRBV7-9 to TRBJ2-2; D call uncertain. CDR1 and CDR2 from the germline V gene are SEHNR and FQNEAQ (reference sequence). This CDR3 has 8 residues. The CDR3 DNA reads as TGCGCCATCGGGGAGCTGTTTTTT. This sequence encodes CAIGELFF. Based on the CDR3 plus reference TRBV7-9 and TRBJ2-2, the full variable domain is DTGVSQNPRHKITKRGQNVTFRCDPISEHNRLYWYRQTLGQGPEFLTYFQNEAQLEKSRLLSDRFSAERPKGSFSTLEIQRTEQGDSAMYLCAIGELFFGEGSRLTVL.

This clonotype was seen only a few times. V and J are TRBV5-1 and TRBJ1-1, with D hard to call. V was cut by 5 bases and J by 0 bases, with 8 bases left in between. The CDR3 runs 13 residues. In germline, CDR1 is SGHRS, CDR2 YFSETQ. The CDR3 DNA is TGCGCCAGCAGGCTCGATTTGAACACTGAAGCTTTCTTT. Amino acid sequence: CASRLDLNTEAFF.

In DNA form, the CDR3 reads TGTGCCAGCAGCCCCGGGGGGGGATTCCCCGGGGAGCTGTTTTTT. Residues: CASSPGGGFPGELFF. The rearrangement links TRBV2 to TRBJ2-2, with 8 nucleotides matching TRBD2. The CDR3 loop spans 15 amino acids. After removal of 6 bases from V and 6 bases from J, the junction contained 9 bases not matched to a gene. CDR1 and CDR2 from the germline V gene are SNHLY and FYNNEI.

V is TRBV19 and J is TRBJ2-1, with 8 bases fitting TRBD1. This CDR3 has 14 residues. Per the germline V gene, CDR1 is LNHDA and CDR2 is SQIVND (reference sequence). The ends lost 4 bases at V and 7 bases at J; junction bases unmatched: 6. DNA of the CDR3: TGTGCCAGTAGTAACCAGGGGGCACAGAATGAGCAGTTCTTC. This encodes CASSNQGAQNEQFF.

Many counts were recorded for this clonotype. This chain links TRBV4-1 with TRBJ1-5; a possible D gene is TRBD1 (6 bases). Germline values: CDR1 MGHRA, CDR2 YSYEKL. The CDR3 runs to 15 residues. Trimming shortened V by 0 bases and J by 3 bases, and 9 bases separated the two germline ends. The CDR3 sequence is CASSQDGGLNQPQHF. CDR3 DNA: TGCGCCAGCAGCCAAGATGGGGGCCTCAATCAGCCCCAGCATTTT.

This clonotype has a handful of counts. The rearrangement joins TRBV24-1 to TRBJ1-3; the match to TRBD1 covers 9 bases. In germline, CDR1 is KGHDR, CDR2 SFDVKD. The CDR3 sequence is 17 residues long. The V gene end was trimmed by 3 bases and the J gene end by 0 bases; junction bases not matched to a gene: 5. The CDR3 coding sequence is TGTGCCACCAGTGATCCATCGACAGGGGGCTCTGGAAACACCATATATTTT. Its protein is CATSDPSTGGSGNTIYF.

This chain connects TRBV24-1 to TRBJ1-5, with 7 nucleotides matching TRBD1. Germline assignment: CDR1 KGHDR and CDR2 SFDVKD. This CDR3 comprises 15 residues. V was pared by 5 bases and J by 6 bases, with 9 bases of the junction left unmatched. The CDR3 sequence: CATSGLDRVGQPQHF. For the CDR3, the DNA is TGTGCCACCAGTGGCCTCGACAGGGTAGGTCAGCCCCAGCATTTT.

This clonotype was recorded a few times. The chain couples TRBV19 to TRBJ1-2; TRBD1 matches 11 bases. Trimming removed 6 bases from V and 8 bases from J; junction bases left unmatched: 8. The CDR3 loop spans 14 amino acids. From germline, CDR1 is LNHDA and CDR2 SQIVND (reference sequence). The DNA for the CDR3 is TGTGCCAGTAGCCCCGGGACAGGGGGGCTCGGCTACACCTTC. It yields the protein CASSPGTGGLGYTF.

The V and J genes are TRBV18 and TRBJ2-7, with 9 bases lining up with TRBD1. V lost 2 bases and J lost 2; bases outside the gene matches: 4. Germline V lookup: CDR1 KGHSH, CDR2 LQKENI. This CDR3 contains 15 residues. The CDR3 spells CASSPFRDRAYEQYF. CDR3 DNA sequence: TGTGCCAGCTCACCATTCCGGGACAGGGCCTACGAGCAGTACTTC.

This clonotype turned up a few times. V gene TRBV7-9 combines with J gene TRBJ2-7, with 9 positions matching TRBD1. Looked up from germline, CDR1 is SEHNR and CDR2 is FQNEAQ (reference sequence). The CDR3 is made up of 14 amino acids. J was trimmed by 5 bases and V by 5 bases; bases with no gene match: 7. Here the CDR3 reads CASSPPQGANEQYF. The CDR3 region has the DNA TGTGCCAGCAGCCCCCCACAGGGGGCGAACGAGCAGTACTTC.

The rearrangement links TRBV5-5 to TRBJ1-1; 8 bases line up with TRBD1. The CDR3 runs 15 residues. Germline-derived CDR1 and CDR2 are SGHKS and YYEKEE (reference sequence). The V gene end was trimmed by 4 bases and the J gene end by 5 bases; junction bases not matched to a gene: 10. In DNA form, the CDR3 reads TGTGCCAGCAGCGTGGACAGGGCAATACGGACTGAAGCTTTCTTT. Its protein is CASSVDRAIRTEAFF.

This clonotype was picked up a small number of times. V gene TRBV29-1 combines with J gene TRBJ1-1; D possibly corresponds to TRBD1 (5 bases). Looked up from germline, CDR1 is SQVTM and CDR2 is ANQGSEA. The CDR3 is made up of 14 amino acids. The germline V and J ends were trimmed by 3 bases and 0 bases, with 11 bases remaining between them. The CDR3 loop reads CSVDQLGVNTEAFF. For the CDR3, the DNA is TGCAGCGTTGACCAACTAGGGGTGAACACTGAAGCTTTCTTT.

This clonotype was counted only a few times. The rearrangement uses TRBV7-6 and TRBJ2-7; D not certain. There are 12 residues in the CDR3. Trimming took 5 bases from V and 5 from J, leaving 10 bases between them. From germline, CDR1 is SGHVS and CDR2 FNYEAQ. This CDR3 reads CASSPLGHEQYV. In DNA form, the CDR3 reads TGTGCCAGCAGCCCCTTGGGCCACGAGCAGTACGTC.

The chain carries TRBV5-4 and TRBJ1-1; D call uncertain. Trimming cost V 0 bases and J 3 bases, with 12 bases left between them. Germline lookup yields CDR1 SGHNT and CDR2 YYREEE (reference sequence). The CDR3 sequence is 15 residues long. DNA of the CDR3: TGTGCCAGCAGCTTGGCGGCGGGGTCGGACACTGAAGCTTTCTTT. As protein: CASSLAAGSDTEAFF.

V usage is TRBV20-1 and J usage is TRBJ2-5; D possibly uses TRBD1 or TRBD2 (5 bases each). Germline loops: CDR1 DFQATT, CDR2 SNEGSKA (reference sequence). V dropped 3 bases and J dropped 1 base, with 15 bases sitting between them. The CDR3 length is 15 residues. The chain's CDR3 is CSASAGRTIQETQYF. The CDR3 DNA reads TGCAGTGCTAGTGCGGGTAGGACAATCCAAGAGACCCAGTACTTC.

The CDR3 DNA reads TGCGCCAGCAGCCAGATCCTAGCGGGGAGGGAAGAGACCCAGTACTTC. Amino acids: CASSQILAGREETQYF. This chain joins TRBV4-1 and TRBJ2-5, with TRBD2 matching over 9 bases. The ends lost 3 bases at V and 3 bases at J; junction bases unmatched: 8. This CDR3 contains 16 residues. The germline V gene has CDR1 MGHRA and CDR2 YSYEKL.

The V and J genes are TRBV29-1 and TRBJ1-5, with 8 bases lining up with TRBD1. J was trimmed by 6 bases and V by 6 bases; bases with no gene match: 10. The germline CDR1 and CDR2 sequences are SQVTM and ANQGSEA. The CDR3 length is 14 residues. CDR3 DNA: TGCAGCGTCATCGACAGGGGAAGTGGTCAGCCCCAGCATTTT. Translating it yields CSVIDRGSGQPQHF. Based on the CDR3 plus reference TRBV29-1 and TRBJ1-5, the full variable domain is SAVISQKPSRDICQRGTSLTIQCQVDSQVTMMFWYRQQPGQSLTLIATANQGSEATYESGFVIDKFPISRPNLTFSTLTVSNMSPEDSSIYLCSVIDRGSGQPQHFGDGTRLSIL.

This clonotype has a handful of counts. V gene TRBV3-1 combines with J gene TRBJ2-7, with 8 bases identical to TRBD1. The germline gives CDR1 LGHDT, CDR2 YNNKEL (reference sequence). This CDR3 contains 16 residues. Unmatched junction bases numbered 9, after V lost 2 bases and J lost 3 bases. CDR3 amino acids: CASSQSTGEKFYEQYF. In DNA, the CDR3 is TGTGCCAGCAGCCAATCGACAGGGGAGAAGTTCTACGAGCAGTACTTC.

The V gene is TRBV6-5, the J gene TRBJ2-2, with 9 bases lining up with TRBD1. CDR3 length equals 19 residues. The germline V gene encodes CDR1 MNHEY and CDR2 SVGAGI. V trimming: 6 bases; J trimming: 0 bases; junction bases outside the gene matches: 14. CDR3 nucleotides: TGTGCCAGCAGCACCGGGACAGGGCTCCCTAGTACGAACACCGGGGAGCTGTTTTTT. This codes for CASSTGTGLPSTNTGELFF.

The chain carries TRBV2 and TRBJ2-2, with D possibly being TRBD1 (6 bases). Germline V gene lookup returns CDR1 SNHLY and CDR2 FYNNEI. This CDR3 is built from 15 residues. V was cut by 2 bases and J by 0 bases, with 7 bases left in between. The CDR3 is CASSETGTNTGELFF. The DNA of the CDR3 is TGTGCCAGCAGTGAAACAGGGACGAACACCGGGGAGCTGTTTTTT.

This clonotype was seen repeatedly, ten times or more. The rearrangement links TRBV7-8 to TRBJ2-7; 10 bases align to TRBD1. Germline assignment: CDR1 SGHVS and CDR2 FQNEAQ. The CDR3 sequence is 14 residues long. V lost 6 bases to trimming and J lost 0 bases; unmatched junction nucleotides: 2. The CDR3 DNA sequence: TGTGCCAGCAGGGGACAGGGGAACTCCTACGAGCAGTACTTC. Encoded protein: CASRGQGNSYEQYF.

This clonotype was observed a few times. V and J are TRBV11-2 and TRBJ2-2; D perhaps matches TRBD2 (5 bases). The V end was cut by 1 base, the J end by 0 bases, with 18 bases between. Germline loops: CDR1 SGHAT, CDR2 FQNNGV. The CDR3 contains 19 residues. The CDR3 reads CASSLARVGSLSNTGELFF. For the CDR3, the DNA is TGTGCCAGCAGCTTAGCCCGTGTGGGGAGCTTATCGAACACCGGGGAGCTGTTTTTT.